The 32 T cell receptor beta chains presented below share a single source sample, sequenced in a study of Ad26.COV2.S vaccination and SARS-CoV-2 variants. Only in-frame clones appear in the TCRdb table, and some are missing; sequencing was by immunoSEQ multiplex PCR. The sample records about 380,000 clones, roughly 85% being singletons. Treatment here: around 19 received Ad26.COV2.S at low or high dose, single or two shots; several received placebo; per-sample allocation not given. Collection of the samples took place on day 63 after the first injection of vaccine or placebo. The source was peripheral blood, collected in a trial of Ad26.COV2.S vaccine versus placebo. The receptors come from a person aged 18-60 years who received the Ad26.COV2.S COVID-19 vaccine or a placebo.

V and J are TRBV6-5 and TRBJ2-2; D gene unclear. V was pared by 10 bases and J by 2 bases, with 11 bases between. There are 13 residues in the CDR3. Germline V gives CDR1 MNHEY, CDR2 SVGAGI. The CDR3 DNA follows: TGTGCCACCCTGATGCTAAACACCGGGGAGCTGTTTTTT. As protein: CATLMLNTGELFF.

This chain links TRBV5-6 with TRBJ2-5, with D perhaps TRBD2 (5 bases). There are 14 residues in the CDR3. V was pared by 2 bases and J by 2 bases, with 10 bases between. Germline CDR1 is SGHDT and CDR2 is YYEEEE. The CDR3 DNA reads as TGTGCCAGCAGCTTAGCGGCGCGTCAAGAGACCCAGTACTTC. This codes for CASSLAARQETQYF.

This clone was seen a handful of times. This chain links TRBV7-2 with TRBJ1-1, with 7 bases that match TRBD1. In germline, CDR1 is SGHTA, CDR2 FQGNSA. V shed 6 bases and J 5 bases; nucleotides not matched to a gene: 9. The CDR3 totals 14 residues. As DNA, the CDR3 is TGTGCCAGCAGTATCCTGAAGGGGGCAACTGAAGCTTTCTTT. Its translation: CASSILKGATEAFF.

The CDR3 sequence is CASSRGQKQFF. The CDR3 DNA follows: TGTGCCAGCAGCCGAGGACAGAAGCAGTTCTTC. The chain is built from TRBV2 and TRBJ2-1, with D perhaps matching TRBD1 (6 bases). The CDR3 has 11 residues. Trimming pared 6 bases from V and 11 bases from J, leaving 11 bases between. Germline CDR1 SNHLY, CDR2 FYNNEI.

As concerns this clone: Within the sample, other DNA sequences also encode this same CDR3. V and J are TRBV5-1 and TRBJ1-5, with D unclear. The CDR3 extends over 13 amino acids. V lost 0 bases to trimming and J lost 6 bases, with 7 bases between them. Per the germline V gene, CDR1 is SGHRS and CDR2 is YFSETQ. The CDR3 nucleotides read TGCGCCAGCAGCTTGGTAGTGGGTCAGCCCCAGCATTTT. Encoded protein: CASSLVVGQPQHF.

This rearrangement joins TRBV5-5 to TRBJ2-1; maybe TRBD2 (6 bases). Germline V lookup: CDR1 SGHKS, CDR2 YYEKEE (reference sequence). V was pared by 4 bases and J by 0 bases, with 14 bases between. The CDR3 totals 16 residues. The CDR3 protein is CASSDVAVYSYNEQFF. As DNA, the CDR3 is TGTGCCAGCAGCGACGTAGCGGTTTACTCCTACAATGAGCAGTTCTTC.

CDR3 bases: TGCGCCAGCAGGGGTGTCTCTGGAAACACCATATATTTT. This encodes CASRGVSGNTIYF. The rearrangement uses TRBV10-2 and TRBJ1-3; D not certain. CDR3 size: 13 residues. Germline V gene sequence: CDR1 WSHSY, CDR2 SAAADI. The V end was cut by 6 bases, the J end by 0 bases, with 6 bases between.

This clone appeared once. Here the CDR3 reads CASSSGTGGEQYF. The DNA for the CDR3 is TGTGCCAGCAGCTCGGGGACAGGAGGCGAGCAGTACTTC. The V gene is TRBV7-6, the J gene TRBJ2-7, with 8 nucleotides matching TRBD1. This CDR3 is built from 13 residues. Germline assignment: CDR1 SGHVS and CDR2 FNYEAQ. J was trimmed by 6 bases and V by 4 bases; bases with no gene match: 5.

This clone was observed a handful of times. The rearrangement links TRBV7-9 to TRBJ2-1; 11 bases are a match to TRBD2. V trimming: 5 bases; J trimming: 5 bases; junction bases outside the gene matches: 5. This CDR3 has 15 amino acids. Germline V gives CDR1 SEHNR, CDR2 FQNEAQ (reference sequence). This CDR3 reads CASSPGTSGNNEQFF. The CDR3 bases are TGTGCCAGCAGCCCCGGGACTAGCGGAAACAATGAGCAGTTCTTC.

The rearrangement links TRBV19 to TRBJ2-1, with D perhaps TRBD2 (6 bases). Germline V gene sequence: CDR1 LNHDA, CDR2 SQIVND (reference sequence). CDR3 length: 15 amino acids. Trimming took 2 bases from V and 8 from J, leaving 16 bases between them. The DNA for the CDR3 is TGTGCCAGTAGTATAAGTGGCGGGATAGTCGATGAGCAGTTCTTC. It encodes CASSISGGIVDEQFF.

The sample holds one count of this clone. This chain links TRBV25-1 with TRBJ1-1, with D tentatively TRBD1 (6 bases). Between the trimmed V and J ends, which lost 3 bases and 1 base, there was a span of 12 bases. Germline V lookup: CDR1 MGHDK, CDR2 SYGVNS. The CDR3 is 15 amino acids. The CDR3 sequence is CASSDRGKGNTEAFF. The CDR3 DNA reads TGTGCCAGCAGTGACAGGGGAAAAGGGAACACTGAAGCTTTCTTT.

This chain links TRBV5-1 with TRBJ2-4; D is possibly TRBD2 (6 bases). Germline loops: CDR1 SGHRS, CDR2 YFSETQ. This CDR3 contains 15 residues. Trimming cost V 0 bases and J 6 bases, with 13 bases left between them. CDR3 DNA: TGCGCCAGCAGCTTGGTCGGGGGATCGAGAAACATTCAGTACTTC. It codes for CASSLVGGSRNIQYF.

This sequence joins TRBV4-2 and TRBJ2-3; TRBD2 agrees at 10 bases. V trimming: 4 bases; J trimming: 4 bases; junction bases outside the gene matches: 11. The germline gives CDR1 LGHNA, CDR2 YNFKEQ. The CDR3 is 17 amino acids. The CDR3 region is CASSLSQRGGSPDTQYF. The CDR3 region has the DNA TGTGCCAGCAGCCTTTCCCAGCGGGGGGGCAGCCCAGATACGCAGTATTTT.

The gene calls are TRBV10-3 and TRBJ2-7; D is possibly TRBD2 (6 bases). The V end lost 2 bases, the J end lost 5 bases, and 22 bases lay between the germline ends. The germline gives CDR1 ENHRY, CDR2 SYGVKD. The CDR3 spans 17 residues. CDR3 protein: CAISEPSLRVGTDEQYF. The CDR3, as DNA: TGTGCCATCAGTGAGCCCAGCTTGAGGGTAGGGACTGACGAGCAGTACTTC.

The chain uses TRBV11-3 and TRBJ2-7; possible D gene TRBD2, 6 bases. The CDR3 consists of 14 residues. V shed 5 bases and J shed 2 bases, with 13 bases lying between them. CDR1 and CDR2 (germline): SGHNT, YENEEA. The CDR3 loop is CASSGGKGPYEQYF. In DNA form, the CDR3 reads TGTGCCAGCAGCGGCGGGAAGGGACCCTACGAGCAGTACTTC.

The CDR3 protein is CASSFQAGGLSDTQYF. DNA for the CDR3: TGTGCCAGCAGCTTCCAAGCGGGGGGGCTGTCAGATACGCAGTATTTT. This chain links TRBV5-4 with TRBJ2-3; 10 bases agree with TRBD2. The CDR3 sequence is 16 residues long. CDR1 and CDR2 (germline): SGHNT, YYREEE (reference sequence). V gave up 2 bases and J gave up 4 bases; unmatched junction bases: 7.

This chain's CDR3 is CASSGKGALGYTF. CDR3 in DNA: TGTGCCAGTAGTGGGAAGGGGGCGCTTGGCTACACCTTC. The chain uses TRBV19 and TRBJ1-2, with 7 bases lining up with TRBD1. The CDR3 sequence is 13 residues long. The trim removed 5 bases at V and 7 bases at J, leaving 7 bases unmatched. CDR1 and CDR2 from the germline V gene are LNHDA and SQIVND (reference sequence). Complete variable domain (other parts from reference TRBV19 and TRBJ1-2): DGGITQSPKYLFRKEGQNVTLSCEQNLNHDAMYWYRQDPGQGLRLIYYSQIVNDFQKGDIAEGYSVSREKKESFPLTVTSAQKNPTAFYLCASSGKGALGYTFGSGTRLTVV.

This CDR3 is CASSNRLSPQRLLYNEQFF. CDR3 in DNA: TGTGCCAGCAGCAATCGGTTGTCCCCGCAGCGCCTCTTGTACAATGAGCAGTTCTTC. The chain joins TRBV21-1 to TRBJ2-1; the DNA was not compared with TRBD2, the D call given in the table. TRBV21-1 is termed a pseudogene. The CDR3 consists of 19 residues.

This clone turned up a few times. The rearrangement links TRBV5-6 to TRBJ2-1; 9 positions match TRBD2. Losses at the gene ends were 1 base for V and 0 bases for J; bases not matched to a gene: 2. The CDR3 runs to 16 residues. CDR1 is SGHDT and CDR2 is YYEEEE in the germline V gene. The CDR3 DNA reads as TGTGCCAGCAGCTTGAGCGGGGGGAGCTCCTACAATGAGCAGTTCTTC. Translated: CASSLSGGSSYNEQFF.

This clone was found once. V and J are TRBV24-1 and TRBJ2-7; D may correspond to TRBD1 or TRBD2 (5 bases each). Trimming took 3 bases from V and 6 from J, leaving 11 bases between them. Germline V CDR1 and CDR2: KGHDR, SFDVKD. The CDR3 has 13 amino acids. The chain's CDR3 is CATSDGTVPEQYF. The CDR3 DNA reads TGTGCCACCAGTGATGGGACCGTTCCCGAGCAGTACTTC.

The J gene is TRBJ1-3, the V gene TRBV7-7; the D gene is possibly TRBD1 (5 bases). V was trimmed by 4 bases and J by 0 bases, leaving 13 bases between them. The V gene's germline CDR1 is SSHAT and CDR2 FNYEAQ (reference sequence). This CDR3 comprises 16 residues. The CDR3 DNA sequence: TGTGCCAGCAGCTGGGGACCTCCGAGCTCTGGAAACACCATATATTTT. It yields the protein CASSWGPPSSGNTIYF.

This rearrangement joins TRBV27 to TRBJ1-1; D gene unclear. CDR1 MNHEY and CDR2 SMNVEV come from the germline V gene (reference sequence). The CDR3 sequence is 14 residues long. The ends were cut back, 7 bases at V and 0 bases at J, with 12 bases in the middle. In DNA form, the CDR3 reads TGTGCCAGCACCGCGACATACATGAACACTGAAGCTTTCTTT. It specifies CASTATYMNTEAFF.

The V call is TRBV20-1, the J call TRBJ1-2; 9 bases map to TRBD1. The germline CDR1 and CDR2 sequences are DFQATT and SNEGSKA (reference sequence). Trimming cost V 3 bases and J 7 bases; bases outside gene matches: 9. The CDR3 covers 14 residues. CDR3 loop: CSASTQQGARGYTF. The CDR3 nucleotides read TGCAGTGCTAGTACCCAACAGGGGGCGCGTGGCTACACCTTC.

This clone was picked up one time. CDR3 loop: CASRRDRWINTEAFF. In DNA, the CDR3 is TGTGCCAGCAGGCGGGACAGGTGGATAAACACTGAAGCTTTCTTT. The rearrangement uses TRBV11-2 and TRBJ1-1; 8 nucleotides line up with TRBD1. CDR1 is SGHAT and CDR2 is FQNNGV in the germline V gene. This CDR3 has 15 residues. The V gene end was trimmed by 6 bases and the J gene end by 2 bases; junction bases not matched to a gene: 8.

This clone was detected only once. The chain combines TRBV4-2 with TRBJ2-6, with no clear D. V shed 1 base and J shed 0 bases, with 10 bases lying between them. The germline V gene encodes CDR1 LGHNA and CDR2 YNFKEQ. This CDR3 spans 17 amino acids. The CDR3 loop is CASSQGHRSSGANVLTF. CDR3 DNA sequence: TGTGCCAGCAGCCAAGGCCACAGAAGCTCTGGGGCCAACGTCCTGACTTTC.

In its sample, this clone was seen once. This sequence joins TRBV5-6 and TRBJ1-1; weak D call: TRBD1 (5 bases). The CDR3 is 17 residues long. Trimming left V 3 bases short and J 4 bases short, with 22 bases between. Germline V gene sequence: CDR1 SGHDT, CDR2 YYEEEE. The CDR3 protein is CASSSLPFLERGTEAFF. Here the CDR3 DNA reads TGTGCCAGCAGCTCACTACCCTTTTTAGAAAGGGGCACTGAAGCTTTCTTT.

This clone was picked up a small number of times. The V call is TRBV10-1, the J call TRBJ1-2; a weak D match, TRBD1 (5 bases). Germline V gene lookup returns CDR1 WNHNN and CDR2 SYGVQD (reference sequence). Between the trimmed V and J ends, which lost 6 bases and 4 bases, there was a span of 9 bases. The CDR3 contains 12 residues. In DNA, the CDR3 is TGCGCCAGCAGCTCTGACAGCTATGGCTACACCTTC. This gives the protein CASSSDSYGYTF.

The chain couples TRBV13 to TRBJ1-1; no reliable D call. Deletions cut 8 bases from V and 1 base from J, with 14 bases between. There are 14 residues in the CDR3. The germline gives CDR1 PRHDT, CDR2 FYEKMQ (reference sequence). DNA for the CDR3: TGTGCCAGCGCTTCGGTGAGAGAGAACACTGAAGCTTTCTTT. Protein: CASASVRENTEAFF. Drawing the rest from reference TRBV13 and TRBJ1-1, the complete variable domain is AAGVIQSPRHLIKEKRETATLKCYPIPRHDTVYWYQQGPGQDPQFLISFYEKMQSDKGSIPDRFSAQQFSDYHSELNMSSLELGDSALYFCASASVRENTEAFFGQGTRLTVV.

V is TRBV19 and J is TRBJ1-5; a weak D match, TRBD1 (6 bases). V was cut by 7 bases and J by 7 bases, with 20 bases left in between. Germline CDR1 reads LNHDA; CDR2 reads SQIVND (reference sequence). CDR3 size: 15 residues. CDR3 loop: CASKLSGGLRQPQHF. The CDR3 DNA reads as TGTGCCAGTAAGTTGAGTGGGGGGCTAAGGCAGCCCCAGCATTTT.

On this clone: The same CDR3 is also encoded by other DNA sequences in this sample. The chain recombines TRBV18 with TRBJ2-5; TRBD1 aligns across 8 bases. CDR1 and CDR2 from the germline V gene are KGHSH and LQKENI. Germline trimming cut 5 bases from V and 5 bases from J; bases unmatched to any gene: 4. The CDR3 loop spans 13 amino acids. CDR3 in DNA: TGTGCCAGCTCATTACAGGGGGGTGAGACCCAGTACTTC. It encodes CASSLQGGETQYF.

The chain couples TRBV12-5 to TRBJ1-3; TRBD1 matches at 7 bases. V gave up 2 bases and J gave up 2 bases; unmatched junction bases: 0. The CDR3 is 14 residues long. The V gene's germline CDR1 is LGHNT and CDR2 FRNRAP. The DNA for the CDR3 is TGTGCTAGTGGTTTGACAGGGGCTGGAAACACCATATATTTT. The encoded protein is CASGLTGAGNTIYF. The variable domain in full, completed from reference TRBV12-5 and TRBJ1-3, reads DARVTQTPRHKVTEMGQEVTMRCQPILGHNTVFWYRQTMMQGLELLAYFRNRAPLDDSGMPKDRFSAEMPDATLATLKIQPSEPRDSAVYFCASGLTGAGNTIYFGEGSWLTVV.

The chain recombines TRBV4-2 with TRBJ2-6; D not certain. The CDR3 totals 14 residues. The V gene lost 4 bases and the J gene lost 0 bases, with 4 bases spanning the gap. CDR1 and CDR2 from the germline V gene are LGHNA and YNFKEQ. DNA of the CDR3: TGTGCCAGCAGCCTGAACTCTGGGGCCAACGTCCTGACTTTC. It encodes CASSLNSGANVLTF.